Included here is one T cell receptor beta chain sequence, with context. Original data processing: Nucleated cell number was recorded as an estimate derived from reference gene primer amplification. Sequenced by immunoSEQ multiplex PCR; TCRdb stores in-frame clones only, minus some. Clone size and the V and J calls come from that table; the DNA yielded D and trimming. The table shows under 500,000 clones, with around nine tenths occurring only once. These data originate in a study of blood T cell repertoires in COVID-19. As for the study in general: Acute-phase and convalescent COVID-19 samples originated in the United States, Italy and Spain.

Germline loops: CDR1 SGHDT, CDR2 YYEEEE. V lost 0 bases, J lost 2 bases, and 6 bases lay in between. This CDR3 contains 13 residues. The genes are TRBV5-6 and TRBJ2-7, with D uncertain. This receptor was obtained from a woman in her 30s with acute or convalescent COVID-19. Sequenced sample: peripheral blood. The CDR3 here is CASSLGSAYEQYF. The CDR3 coding sequence is TGTGCCAGCAGCTTGGGTTCTGCCTACGAGCAGTACTTC.